This T cell receptor beta chain originates from a study of shared clonotypes between healthy human individuals. Assay execution took place at the deep level. Sequencing used immunoSEQ multiplex PCR; TCRdb keeps in-frame clones, though not all of them. The data show fewer than 1.4 million clones, approximately 80% seen once. Trimming took off 1 base at V and 2 bases at J, with 6 bases between the two ends. CDR1 is LNHDA and CDR2 is SQIVND in the germline V gene (reference sequence). This CDR3 is built from 13 residues. The chain recombines TRBV19 with TRBJ2-7, with no clear D. Sequencing used memory CD4+ T cells from PBMCs. Subset here: CD45RA-negative fraction. The receptor was derived from a man younger than 30 in good health. Some clones in this sample may be carry-over from other donors' samples. In DNA form, the CDR3 reads TGTGCCAGTAGTATAGGCTTTGCCTACGAGCAGTACTTC. Translating gives CASSIGFAYEQYF.